Each of the 2 T cell receptor beta chains below was sequenced from the same sample in a study of CD8 T cells in Susac syndrome. The authors reverse transcribed roughly 0.5 to 1 ug RNA with random hexamers. A single record per CDR3 protein comes from TCRdb applying MiXCR to the immunoSEQ multiplex PCR reads. The repertoire has approximately 130,000 distinct CDR3 sequences, around 94% of them found once; the top ten carry 0.095% to 0.1%. The sequenced material came from CD4+ T cells from PBMCs. These receptors originate from a human donor in good health.

The chain combines TRBV7-2 with TRBJ2-1; the match to TRBD2 covers 9 bases. Germline V gene sequence: CDR1 SGHTA, CDR2 FQGNSA. The CDR3 is made up of 18 amino acids. V dropped 3 bases and J dropped 2; count of bases not matched to a gene: 11. CDR3 residues: CASSFRLAGSRAYNEQFF. The CDR3 coding sequence is TGTGCCAGCAGCTTTAGGCTAGCGGGGAGTAGGGCCTACAATGAGCAGTTCTTC.

This clonotype was counted once. The V and J genes are TRBV6-5 and TRBJ1-5; D is perhaps TRBD1 (6 bases). Germline CDR1 and CDR2: MNHEY and SVGAGI. The CDR3 runs to 13 residues. V was clipped by 7 bases and J by 7 bases, with 14 bases between them. CDR3 coding DNA: TGTGCCAGCACCCAGGGGCTAAGACAGCCCCAGCATTTT. Amino acids: CASTQGLRQPQHF.